This note documents a single T cell receptor beta chain sequence. The antigen is unknown. CDR1 and CDR2 (germline): KGHDR, SFDVKD. V lost 3 bases, J lost 0 bases, and 7 bases lay in between. The CDR3 runs to 14 residues. This sample is part of a study of vaccination and CD4 T cells after COVID-19. In the study overall: The convalescents included six males and four females, and among them two were Hispanic while seven were Caucasian. The post-COVID samples were taken a median approximately 95 days after diagnosis, anywhere from 35 to 161. Stimuli were overlapping spike peptide pools of SARS-CoV-2 and three common cold coronaviruses (HCoV-NL63, HCoV-OC43, HCoV-229E).

Sequenced with the Oncomine TCR Beta short-read assay was DNA taken from cultured CD4+ T cells. TCRdb processed the PCR reads anew with MiXCR; each CDR3 protein has one entry. The sample shows 13,000 to 15,000 distinct CDR3 sequences, 60% to 70% of them seen only once. The sample's treatment: approximately 9-day PBMC culture with coronavirus spike peptide pools or control peptides (ViraFEST assay). Expansion of antigen-specific T cells with peptide pools by ViraFEST preceded sequencing of TCRs. The source of this sequence is a human donor who had recovered from COVID-19. The sample was CD4+ T cells from blood, cultured in vitro. The chain uses TRBV24-1 and TRBJ1-2; D call uncertain. DNA for the CDR3: TGTGCCACCAGTGATGGCGGCACTAACTATGGCTACACCTTC. Translation gives CATSDGGTNYGYTF.